A single T cell receptor (beta chain) is shown here with its context. The target antigen is unknown. The CDR3 spans 16 residues. Trimming removed 3 bases from V and 1 base from J; junction bases left unmatched: 8. Per germline, CDR1 SGDLS and CDR2 YYNGEE. The data are from a study of cytomegalovirus exposure and HLA in healthy donors. The protocol was immunoSEQ multiplex PCR, while the TCRdb copy is restricted to in-frame clones and leaves out a portion. The data contain tens of thousands of clones, approximately 85% of them seen just once; the ten biggest clones take up roughly 6.7%. Findings and caveats of the study: It was reported that the classifier diagnosed cytomegalovirus status with high specificity and sensitivity in both the original and validation cohorts. Most TCR sequences proved rare, with some public TCRs found in many donors.

The gene calls are TRBV9 and TRBJ2-5, with 8 bases identical to TRBD2. Sequencing was done on a sample of PBMCs. This clonotype originated in a woman in her 30s in good health and CMV-seronegative. This CDR3 reads CASSAFSGGPQETQYF. The CDR3, as DNA: TGTGCCAGCAGCGCCTTTTCGGGGGGGCCCCAAGAGACCCAGTACTTC.